A selection of T cell receptor beta chains follows, all from one sample in a study of CD8 T cells in ankylosing spondylitis. TCRdb re-derived calls from the 5' RACE reads in MiXCR, one entry per CDR3 protein. The sample carries roughly 230,000 distinct CDR3 sequences, roughly 10% recorded once. Source material: blood, either unsorted or a sorted T cell fraction (not recorded which). The receptors stem from a male donor with ankylosing spondylitis or in good health (not recorded which). Each CDR3 is given with its conserved first and last residue. D genes are given only for firm matches. Clone size is shown for a subset of rows, as once, few, many or a class of expanded clone.

V	size	J	D	DNA	CDR3
TRBV4-1	many	TRBJ2-1	.	TGCGCCAGCAGCCAAGGGGCGGAGAGCTCCTACAATGAGCAGTTCTTC	CASSQGAESSYNEQFF
TRBV12-3/TRBV12-4	many	TRBJ2-7	.	TGTGCCAGCAGTCTGGCGTCGGTGGGGTCCTACGAGCAGTACTTC	CASSLASVGSYEQYF
TRBV11-2	many	TRBJ2-5	TRBD2	TGTGCCAGCAGCTTAGGCCGGGAGGGCCCAGAGACCCAGTACTTC	CASSLGREGPETQYF
TRBV6-5	few	TRBJ2-1	TRBD2	TGTGCCAGCAGTTACGAAGCGGGGAGATACAATGAGCAGTTCTTC	CASSYEAGRYNEQFF
TRBV7-6	.	TRBJ1-6	TRBD1	TGTGCCAGCAGCTCAGGACAGGGGGTAAATTCACCCCTCCACTTT	CASSSGQGVNSPLHF
TRBV7-2	.	TRBJ2-1	TRBD1	TGTGCCAGCAGCTTACGGAGACAGGGGGTCGATGAGCAGTTCTTC	CASSLRRQGVDEQFF
TRBV4-1	many	TRBJ1-4	.	TGCGCCAGCAGCCGCCCGGGGAACTCGGTGTTTTTT	CASSRPGNSVFF
TRBV5-1	.	TRBJ1-2	.	TGCGCCAGCAGCTCCCCATTGGTTGGCTACACCTTC	CASSSPLVGYTF
TRBV7-8	many	TRBJ2-7	.	TGTGCCAGCAGCTTAGGTCCCAGCGTCTCCTACGAGCAGTACTTC	CASSLGPSVSYEQYF
TRBV30	many	TRBJ1-6	.	TGTGCCTGGAGTCTTGGCAGGGAAGGATCACCCCTCCACTTT	CAWSLGREGSPLHF
TRBV27	.	TRBJ2-5	TRBD1	TGTGCCAGCAGCACAGGGGGCCCAAGGGAGACCCAGTACTTC	CASSTGGPRETQYF
TRBV11-2	many	TRBJ2-1	.	TGTGCCAGCATGTGGACGCAAGTAGGTGAGCAGTTCTTC	CASMWTQVGEQFF
TRBV19	.	TRBJ2-7	TRBD1	TGTGCCAGTAGTATCCGGACAGGGAACCAGCAGTACTTC	CASSIRTGNQQYF
TRBV7-9	many	TRBJ2-3	.	TGTGCCAGCAGCTTAGCGACAGACTCAGATACGCAGTATTTT	CASSLATDSDTQYF
TRBV21-1	many	TRBJ2-7	.	TGTGCCAGCAGCATACCCCGGGACAGGGACTCCTACGAGCAGTACTTC	CASSIPRDRDSYEQYF
TRBV6-1	many	TRBJ1-1	.	TGTGCCAGCAGTGAGGTCCTAGTGAACACTGAAGCTTTCTTT	CASSEVLVNTEAFF
TRBV20-1	many	TRBJ2-5	.	TGCAGCTCTCCGGGAGCAAGGCAAGAGACCCAGTACTTC	CSSPGARQETQYF
TRBV30	many	TRBJ2-7	.	TGTGCCTGGAGTGGGAACTCTGCCTCCGAGCAGTACTTC	CAWSGNSASEQYF
TRBV20-1	.	TRBJ2-7	.	TGCAGTGCTAGACGGACAGATCAACACTCCTACGAGCAGTACTTC	CSARRTDQHSYEQYF
TRBV15	many	TRBJ2-4	.	TGTGCCACCAGCGTTCGGGGAGCCAAAAACATTCAGTACTTC	CATSVRGAKNIQYF
TRBV5-1	.	TRBJ2-3	TRBD2	TGCGCCAGCAGCCCGACCCTAGCGGCTGGGGGGAATACGCAGTATTTT	CASSPTLAAGGNTQYF
TRBV3-1	.	TRBJ1-5	.	TGTGCCAGCAGTCTTGAGAGGCATAGCAATCAGCCCCAGCATTTT	CASSLERHSNQPQHF
TRBV30	few	TRBJ1-1	.	TGTGCCTGGAGTGTACCAAGGGGGGGCGCTTTCTTT	CAWSVPRGGAFF
TRBV11-3	many	TRBJ1-1	TRBD1	TGTGCCAGCAGCTTAGTTACGGGGGACAGGGTTGAAGCTTTCTTT	CASSLVTGDRVEAFF
TRBV4-2	many	TRBJ1-2	TRBD1	TGTGCCAGCAGCCAGGATCAGGGGGCGTTCGATGGCTACACCTTC	CASSQDQGAFDGYTF
TRBV12-5	many	TRBJ2-7	.	TGTGCTAGTGGTTCCACCTCTACCGGGGGATACTACGAGCAGTACTTC	CASGSTSTGGYYEQYF
TRBV5-1	many	TRBJ1-1	.	TGCGCCAGCAGCTTGGACGGGAGGGACACTGAAGCTTTCTTT	CASSLDGRDTEAFF
TRBV20-1	few	TRBJ2-1	TRBD2	TGCAGTGCTAGGTCGGGACTAGCGGCCTACAATGAGCAGTTCTTC	CSARSGLAAYNEQFF
TRBV7-2	few	TRBJ1-2	.	TGTGCCAGCAGCTTAGAAGCGGGAGGCTACACCTTC	CASSLEAGGYTF
TRBV27	.	TRBJ1-2	TRBD1	TGTGCCAGCAGTTTCGACAGGGGGCTGGGGTATGGCTACACCTTC	CASSFDRGLGYGYTF
TRBV9	many	TRBJ2-5	.	TGTGCCAGCAGCGTATCCCCTCGGGGAGAGACCCAGTACTTC	CASSVSPRGETQYF
TRBV7-2	many	TRBJ1-6	.	TGTGCCAGCACCAAAAACCAGGGGAATTCACCCCTCCACTTT	CASTKNQGNSPLHF
TRBV20-1	many	TRBJ2-3	.	TGCAGTGCCACTAGTTTCGGCACAGATACGCAGTATTTT	CSATSFGTDTQYF
TRBV6-6	many	TRBJ2-4	.	TGTGCCAGCAGTTACCAAATAAGGGACATTCAGTACTTC	CASSYQIRDIQYF
TRBV10-1	.	TRBJ2-3	TRBD2	TGCGCCAGCAGTGAGTGGGCCGGGGCGGGAGGGCCCGGAGATACGCAGTATTTT	CASSEWAGAGGPGDTQYF
TRBV21-1	many	TRBJ2-7	.	TGTGCCAGCAGCAAATGGGCGAGATACTACGAGCAGTACTTC	CASSKWARYYEQYF
TRBV15	many	TRBJ1-2	.	TGTGCCACCAGCAGAGATCCTAAGGAAAGAGGCTACACCTTC	CATSRDPKERGYTF
TRBV5-6	many	TRBJ2-3	.	TGTGCCAGCAGCTTGAACCCTAGCACAGATACGCAGTATTTT	CASSLNPSTDTQYF
TRBV7-9	.	TRBJ2-7	.	TGTGCCAGCAGCCCGGGTGGGGGGCGCCCCGAGCAGTACTTC	CASSPGGGRPEQYF
TRBV5-1	many	TRBJ2-7	TRBD2	TGCGCCAGCAGCTTGAGTCAAATAGCGGGGGCCGAGCAGTACTTC	CASSLSQIAGAEQYF
TRBV29-1	few	TRBJ2-2	.	TGCAGCGTTGGAGACAAAGGTTCCGGGGAGCTGTTTTTT	CSVGDKGSGELFF
TRBV27	many	TRBJ1-2	.	TGTGCCAGCAGTTTGGGGTATGACGGGGGAGGCTACACCTTC	CASSLGYDGGGYTF
TRBV20-1	.	TRBJ1-5	.	TGCAGTGCTAAGGCTCCGGGCGGGGACCTCCTGAGCAATCAGCCCCAGCATTTT	CSAKAPGGDLLSNQPQHF
TRBV6-1	many	TRBJ2-7	.	TGTGCCAGCAGTGATCAGGGGCGAGCCTACGAGCAGTACTTC	CASSDQGRAYEQYF
TRBV11-3	many	TRBJ2-1	.	TGTGCCAGCAGCTCCCGGGCTAGCTCCTACAATGAGCAGTTCTTC	CASSSRASSYNEQFF
TRBV4-1	few	TRBJ1-2	.	TGCGCCAGCAGCCAAGACAGGGGAACCAAAAACTATGGCTACACCTTC	CASSQDRGTKNYGYTF
TRBV12-3/TRBV12-4	few	TRBJ2-7	TRBD2	TGTGCCAGCTGTTTTTATACCATTGTAGCGGGAGAGGGTCACCTCGAGCAGTACTTC	CASCFYTIVAGEGHLEQYF
TRBV12-3/TRBV12-4	many	TRBJ2-3	.	TGTGCCAGCAGTTTGCAGGCTCAGGATACGCAGTATTTT	CASSLQAQDTQYF
TRBV5-1	many	TRBJ2-3	TRBD2	TGCGCCAGCAGCTTGGTTAGCGGGAGGGCCGCAGATACGCAGTATTTT	CASSLVSGRAADTQYF
TRBV11-2	many	TRBJ2-1	.	TGTGCCAGCAGCTTACTACAGTACAATGAGCAGTTCTTC	CASSLLQYNEQFF
TRBV5-6	.	TRBJ2-7	.	TGTGCCAGCAGCTTGGTACAGGAACTAAAATACGAGCAGTACTTC	CASSLVQELKYEQYF
TRBV30	.	TRBJ2-1	TRBD2	TGTGCCTGGAGTGTATGGGGGGGCAATGAGCAGTTCTTC	CAWSVWGGNEQFF
TRBV12-3/TRBV12-4	many	TRBJ2-1	TRBD2	TGTGCCAGCAGTCCGGGGGGGGGAGAGAGCTACAATGAGCAGTTCTTC	CASSPGGGESYNEQFF